Presented here are 27 T cell receptor beta chains from one specimen sequenced in a study of cytomegalovirus exposure and HLA in healthy donors. Both 60 Vbeta primers and 13 Jbeta primers went into the PCR. Profiled with immunoSEQ multiplex PCR; TCRdb holds only in-frame clones, not every one. The sample yields under 200,000 clones, about 81% seen once. Sequenced input: PBMCs. These receptors came from a woman younger than 30 in good health and CMV-seronegative.

The rearrangement joins TRBV28 to TRBJ2-5; TRBD2 matches 12 bases. The V segment lost 4 bases and the J segment 11 bases; nucleotides outside the gene matches: 20. This CDR3 is built from 18 residues. Germline V gene lookup returns CDR1 MDHEN and CDR2 SYDVKM. CDR3 bases: TGTGCCAGCAGTTATCTTCCTAGCGGGAGGGCCTGGGTCTTGGAGCAGTACTTC. Encoded protein: CASSYLPSGRAWVLEQYF.

This chain links TRBV18 with TRBJ2-5; D gene unclear. CDR3 size: 17 residues. V was trimmed by 6 bases and J by 3 bases, leaving 23 bases between them. Germline V gene data show CDR1 as KGHSH and CDR2 as LQKENI. The CDR3, as DNA: TGTGCCAGCTCCATGAGCGATACTCTTACTGGTGAAGAGACCCAGTACTTC. Amino acids: CASSMSDTLTGEETQYF.

The chain employs TRBV5-6 and TRBJ1-6, with TRBD1 matching over 7 bases. Losses at the gene ends were 0 bases for V and 9 bases for J; bases not matched to a gene: 6. The CDR3 is made up of 15 amino acids. Germline-derived CDR1 and CDR2 are SGHDT and YYEEEE. CDR3 bases: TGTGCCAGCAGCTTGGAGAGGGGGCTGAGTTCACCCCTCCACTTT. As protein: CASSLERGLSSPLHF.

V is TRBV5-1 and J is TRBJ2-1, with 7 bases aligning to TRBD1. Per germline, CDR1 SGHRS and CDR2 YFSETQ. This CDR3 region has 14 residues. With V trimmed by 4 bases and J by 3 bases, 4 bases remained unmatched. The CDR3 region has the DNA TGCGCCAGCAGCAAGGGGGCAGACTACAATGAGCAGTTCTTC. It encodes CASSKGADYNEQFF. The full variable domain, rest sourced from reference TRBV5-1 and TRBJ2-1, is KAGVTQTPRYLIKTRGQQVTLSCSPISGHRSVSWYQQTPGQGLQFLFEYFSETQRNKGNFPGRFSGRQFSNSRSEMNVSTLELGDSALYLCASSKGADYNEQFFGPGTRLTVL.

The DNA for the CDR3 is TGTGCCAGCAACACGAACAATCAGCCCCAGCATTTT. Its protein is CASNTNNQPQHF. The rearrangement links TRBV7-2 to TRBJ1-5; D remains ambiguous. V was pared by 7 bases and J by 3 bases, with 7 bases between. This CDR3 has 12 amino acids. Per the germline V gene, CDR1 is SGHTA and CDR2 is FQGNSA.

This sequence joins TRBV18 and TRBJ1-5; the match to TRBD1 covers 10 bases. The CDR3 is 19 amino acids. V dropped 4 bases and J dropped 1; count of bases not matched to a gene: 13. CDR1 and CDR2 (germline): KGHSH, LQKENI. The CDR3 region is CASSLYDSTGGGSNQPQHF. CDR3 coding DNA: TGTGCCAGCTCACTTTACGACTCGACAGGGGGCGGGAGCAATCAGCCCCAGCATTTT.

V usage is TRBV7-9 and J usage is TRBJ1-1; 8 bases line up with TRBD1. Germline-derived CDR1 and CDR2 are SEHNR and FQNEAQ (reference sequence). The CDR3 spans 14 residues. With V trimmed by 4 bases and J by 6 bases, 7 bases remained unmatched. The CDR3 bases are TGTGCCAGCAGCTCGACAGGGGCAGTGTCTGAAGCTTTCTTT. Amino acid sequence: CASSSTGAVSEAFF.

This chain joins TRBV5-5 and TRBJ1-5; TRBD1 might be the D (5 bases). V dropped 4 bases and J dropped 4 bases, with 15 bases sitting between them. This CDR3 has 15 amino acids. Germline lookup yields CDR1 SGHKS and CDR2 YYEKEE (reference sequence). The CDR3 DNA follows: TGTGCCAGCAGCACGGGGGACGGGAAAAATCAGCCCCAGCATTTT. Amino acids: CASSTGDGKNQPQHF. The whole variable domain, filled in from reference TRBV5-5 and TRBJ1-5, reads DAGVTQSPTHLIKTRGQQVTLRCSPISGHKSVSWYQQVLGQGPQFIFQYYEKEERGRGNFPDRFSARQFPNYSSELNVNALLLGDSALYLCASSTGDGKNQPQHFGDGTRLSIL.

In DNA form, the CDR3 reads TGTGCCAGCAGTTACCAGCGGGGGGGCACAGATACGCAGTATTTT. It yields the protein CASSYQRGGTDTQYF. This chain links TRBV6-6 with TRBJ2-3; 9 bases are a match to TRBD2. Germline CDR1 reads MNHNY; CDR2 reads SVGAGI (reference sequence). The CDR3 has 15 amino acids. The J segment lost 1 base and the V segment lost 2 bases, leaving 1 base of the junction unmatched.

The chain has TRBV10-2 and TRBJ2-3; D unclear. CDR1 is WSHSY and CDR2 is SAAADI in the germline V gene. The V end lost 1 base, the J end lost 0 bases, and 5 bases lay between the germline ends. The CDR3 sequence is 14 residues long. The CDR3 loop reads CASSEFYSTDTQYF. CDR3 nucleotides: TGCGCCAGCAGTGAGTTCTACAGCACAGATACGCAGTATTTT.

The chain is built from TRBV28 and TRBJ1-4; D is unresolved. Germline CDR1 and CDR2: MDHEN and SYDVKM. This CDR3 is 16 amino acids long. The V end lost 4 bases, the J end lost 0 bases, and 12 bases lay between the germline ends. CDR3 region: CASSSPASTTNEKLFF. CDR3 sequence (DNA): TGTGCCAGCAGTTCGCCGGCTAGTACAACTAATGAAAAACTGTTTTTT.

This chain joins TRBV2 and TRBJ1-4; TRBD1 matches 8 bases. Trimming removed 5 bases from V and 0 bases from J; junction bases left unmatched: 2. CDR1 is SNHLY, CDR2 FYNNEI, per germline. CDR3 length: 15 residues. The CDR3 DNA follows: TGTGCCAGCAGTAGGACAGGGACAACTAATGAAAAACTGTTTTTT. It encodes CASSRTGTTNEKLFF.

The CDR3 nucleotides are TGCAGCGTTGAGATGGGACTGGGGGAGACCCAGTACTTC. It is translated as CSVEMGLGETQYF. The chain is built from TRBV29-1 and TRBJ2-5; a weak D match, TRBD2 (6 bases). The V gene lost 3 bases and the J gene lost 5 bases, with 13 bases spanning the gap. The CDR3 length is 13 residues. Germline CDR1 is SQVTM and CDR2 is ANQGSEA. The whole variable domain, filled in from reference TRBV29-1 and TRBJ2-5, reads SAVISQKPSRDICQRGTSLTIQCQVDSQVTMMFWYRQQPGQSLTLIATANQGSEATYESGFVIDKFPISRPNLTFSTLTVSNMSPEDSSIYLCSVEMGLGETQYFGPGTRLLVL.

The V and J genes are TRBV18 and TRBJ2-7; TRBD1 is a possible D gene (6 bases). The CDR3 has 15 amino acids. Trimming cost V 3 bases and J 1 base, with 13 bases left between them. Germline V gene lookup returns CDR1 KGHSH and CDR2 LQKENI. CDR3 DNA: TGTGCCAGCTCACCGAGGGGCACAGGGTCCTACGAGCAGTACTTC. It specifies CASSPRGTGSYEQYF.

A single count supports this clone. This chain connects TRBV29-1 to TRBJ2-1; TRBD1 aligns across 12 bases. The junction had 4 bases not matched to a gene; V was cut back by 6 bases and J by 10 bases. This CDR3 comprises 12 residues. The germline V gene has CDR1 SQVTM and CDR2 ANQGSEA. The CDR3 DNA follows: TGCAGCGTGGGACAGGGGGCCCGGGAGCAGTTCTTC. Protein: CSVGQGAREQFF.

This clone showed up just once. The CDR3 DNA is TGTGCCAGCTCACCGGTGAGCGGGGGGCTGAGTGAGCAGTTCTTC. Its protein product is CASSPVSGGLSEQFF. The chain uses TRBV18 and TRBJ2-1; 9 bases agree with TRBD2. The CDR3 runs 15 residues. Germline trimming cut 3 bases from V and 9 bases from J; bases unmatched to any gene: 9. Germline V lookup: CDR1 KGHSH, CDR2 LQKENI.

The table lists this clone with a few counts. The genes are TRBV28 and TRBJ2-7, with 9 bases identical to TRBD2. Losses at the gene ends were 5 bases for V and 6 bases for J; bases not matched to a gene: 26. Germline assignment: CDR1 MDHEN and CDR2 SYDVKM. The CDR3 contains 20 residues. CDR3 in amino acids: CASSPPLLGASSGVRGEQYF. DNA of the CDR3: TGTGCCAGCAGTCCCCCCCTCTTGGGGGCGTCTAGCGGGGTTAGGGGCGAGCAGTACTTC. Filled out from reference TRBV28 and TRBJ2-7, the complete variable domain reads DVKVTQSSRYLVKRTGEKVFLECVQDMDHENMFWYRQDPGLGLRLIYFSYDVKMKEKGDIPEGYSVSREKKERFSLILESASTNQTSMYLCASSPPLLGASSGVRGEQYFGPGTRLTVT.

This clone has only one observation. This rearrangement joins TRBV28 to TRBJ2-5, with TRBD2 matching over 9 bases. J gave up 5 bases and V 6 bases, and 13 bases lay outside the gene matches. CDR1 is MDHEN, CDR2 SYDVKM, per germline. This CDR3 contains 16 residues. Here the CDR3 DNA reads TGTGCCAGCAGCCCAACCCCCCGTGCGGGAGGGGAGACCCAGTACTTC. Protein product: CASSPTPRAGGETQYF.

This clone was detected only once. This rearrangement joins TRBV4-1 to TRBJ1-2; a weak D match, TRBD1 (5 bases). Trimming shortened V by 0 bases and J by 7 bases, and 18 bases separated the two germline ends. The CDR3 is 16 amino acids. CDR1 MGHRA and CDR2 YSYEKL come from the germline V gene. Written as DNA, the CDR3 is TGCGCCAGCAGCCAAGATCGTCAGGGCCTTTTAGGTGGCTACACCTTC. Amino acid sequence: CASSQDRQGLLGGYTF.

The chain couples TRBV20-1 to TRBJ2-1, with D hard to call. Germline lookup yields CDR1 DFQATT and CDR2 SNEGSKA (reference sequence). This CDR3 region has 11 residues. V was shortened by 6 bases and J by 0 bases, with 3 bases between the two germline ends. DNA of the CDR3: TGCAGTGCGCGCTCCTACAATGAGCAGTTCTTC. The encoded protein is CSARSYNEQFF.

This chain uses TRBV4-1 with TRBJ1-1, with a possible D match to TRBD1 (6 bases). This CDR3 region has 19 residues. Germline V gives CDR1 MGHRA, CDR2 YSYEKL. Trimming removed 0 bases at V and 0 bases at J, with 20 bases between. CDR3 bases: TGCGCCAGCAGCCAAGATGGGGGGGCCCTGTGGCCCATGAACACTGAAGCTTTCTTT. Protein: CASSQDGGALWPMNTEAFF.

This clone has only a few counts. The chain has TRBV14 and TRBJ1-1; D is undetermined. Germline-derived CDR1 and CDR2 are SGHDN and FVKESK. CDR3 length: 12 amino acids. Trimming left V 0 bases short and J 8 bases short, with 7 bases between. The DNA for the CDR3 is TGTGCCAGCAGCCAAGACTATTTGGAAGCTTTCTTT. This sequence encodes CASSQDYLEAFF.

This chain joins TRBV28 and TRBJ2-5; 11 nucleotides match TRBD2. J lost 5 bases, V lost 4 bases, and 9 bases had no gene match. Germline V gene sequence: CDR1 MDHEN, CDR2 SYDVKM. The CDR3 is made up of 16 amino acids. The CDR3 sequence: CASSSETSGRFETQYF. The CDR3, as DNA: TGTGCCAGCAGTTCTGAAACTAGCGGGAGATTTGAGACCCAGTACTTC. The whole variable domain, remainder taken from reference TRBV28 and TRBJ2-5, is DVKVTQSSRYLVKRTGEKVFLECVQDMDHENMFWYRQDPGLGLRLIYFSYDVKMKEKGDIPEGYSVSREKKERFSLILESASTNQTSMYLCASSSETSGRFETQYFGPGTRLLVL.

The genes are TRBV4-2 and TRBJ2-7; D uncertain. V lost 1 base and J 6 bases, leaving 10 bases between the germline ends. This CDR3 has 13 amino acids. Per the germline V gene, CDR1 is LGHNA and CDR2 is YNFKEQ. The chain's CDR3 is CASSQGYSSEQYF. DNA of the CDR3: TGTGCCAGCAGCCAAGGGTATAGCTCCGAGCAGTACTTC.

This clone has a single count. The V gene is TRBV28, the J gene TRBJ2-1; D gene ambiguous. The CDR3 runs 14 residues. Trimming took off 2 bases at V and 3 bases at J, with 8 bases between the two ends. Germline CDR1 MDHEN, CDR2 SYDVKM. CDR3 loop: CASSLHTDYNEQFF. The CDR3 nucleotides are TGTGCCAGCAGTTTACATACTGACTACAATGAGCAGTTCTTC.

The chain couples TRBV7-9 to TRBJ1-2; a possible D gene is TRBD1 (6 bases). The V end lost 4 bases, the J end lost 6 bases, and 18 bases lay between the germline ends. There are 15 residues in the CDR3. Germline V gives CDR1 SEHNR, CDR2 FQNEAQ (reference sequence). CDR3 bases: TGTGCCAGCAGCTCGCCTACAGGGTTTAGGGATGGCTACACCTTC. This gives the protein CASSSPTGFRDGYTF. Complete variable domain (other parts from reference TRBV7-9 and TRBJ1-2): DTGVSQNPRHKITKRGQNVTFRCDPISEHNRLYWYRQTLGQGPEFLTYFQNEAQLEKSRLLSDRFSAERPKGSFSTLEIQRTEQGDSAMYLCASSSPTGFRDGYTFGSGTRLTVV.

This clone was seen just once. Its ends do not fully match the called genes, so a read error is possible. The chain employs TRBV7-9 and TRBJ2-7, with D possibly matching TRBD1 (6 bases). Germline V gene sequence: CDR1 SEHNR, CDR2 FQNEAQ (reference sequence). The CDR3 has 12 residues. In nucleotides, the CDR3 is TGTTCCAGCGGAGGACAGAGCTACGAGCAGTACTTC. Its protein is CSSGGQSYEQYF.